This T cell receptor beta chain emerged from a study of CD8 T cells in ankylosing spondylitis. This clonotype appeared many times. The antigen remains unidentified. Libraries of TCR beta came from quantitative 5'-RACE with molecular barcodes. Via MiXCR, TCRdb re-called the 5' RACE reads, giving one row per CDR3 protein. In the table there are 100,000 to 150,000 distinct CDR3 sequences, about a tenth of which are singletons. Study-wide points: Significant enrichment of disease-linked clones was reported in matched ankylosing spondylitis synovial fluid. A motif of seven or eight highly homologous TCR beta variants was seen as apparently characteristic of ankylosing spondylitis blood. Relatively scarce in peripheral blood, disease-linked clones were CD8+.

Trimming cost V 3 bases and J 7 bases, with 13 bases left between them. The germline V gene has CDR1 SEHNR and CDR2 FQNEAQ (reference sequence). The CDR3 sequence is 14 residues long. The sequenced sample was blood, either unsorted or a sorted T cell fraction (not recorded which). The chain carries TRBV7-9 and TRBJ2-1; D assignment may be TRBD1 or TRBD2 (5 bases each). The sequence was obtained from a male donor with ankylosing spondylitis or in good health (not recorded which). CDR3 sequence: CASSLGPHHNEQFF. CDR3 DNA: TGTGCCAGCAGCTTGGGACCGCACCATAATGAGCAGTTCTTC.